Shown below are 30 T cell receptor beta chains from a single sample sequenced in a study of blood T cells in healthy people across ages. Alongside a J-beta primer mix, a sample-barcoded 5' primer served in a second PCR lasting about 7 to 12 cycles. TCRdb itself ran the 5' RACE reads through MiXCR, one entry per CDR3 protein. In the table there are 1.5 million to 2 million distinct CDR3 sequences, about 39% of which are singletons. The sample comprised blood. These receptors were collected from a human donor in good health.

V gene TRBV18 combines with J gene TRBJ2-1, with 14 bases matching TRBD2. This CDR3 has 15 amino acids. The germline V gene encodes CDR1 KGHSH and CDR2 LQKENI. The V segment lost 3 bases and the J segment 9 bases; nucleotides outside the gene matches: 4. DNA of the CDR3: TGTGCCAGCTCACCGGGACTAGCGGGGGTCGCTGAGCAGTTCTTC. Translation gives CASSPGLAGVAEQFF.

The table lists this clonotype with a few counts. V gene TRBV7-2 combines with J gene TRBJ1-2; D ambiguous. Per the germline V gene, CDR1 is SGHTA and CDR2 is FQGNSA. The CDR3 runs to 14 residues. Trimming removed 3 bases from V and 11 bases from J, with 19 bases in between. CDR3 sequence: CASSFRSTEGGYTF. The CDR3 DNA is TGTGCCAGCAGCTTCCGGAGTACAGAGGGTGGTTACACCTTC.

The chain uses TRBV4-1 and TRBJ2-3; TRBD1 or TRBD2 may be the D gene (7 bases each). CDR1 MGHRA and CDR2 YSYEKL come from the germline V gene. V was cut by 10 bases and J by 1 base, with 18 bases left in between. The CDR3 covers 15 residues. CDR3 amino acids: CATQGVSGGTDTQYF. The CDR3 region has the DNA TGCGCCACCCAGGGGGTCAGCGGGGGCACAGATACGCAGTATTTT.

V usage is TRBV6-2 or TRBV6-3 and J usage is TRBJ2-1; 8 positions agree with TRBD1. Looked up from germline, CDR1 is MNHEY and CDR2 is SVGEGT. This CDR3 has 15 residues. V dropped 7 bases and J dropped 8; count of bases not matched to a gene: 13. The CDR3 sequence: CASITTSTGEHEQFF. The CDR3 DNA sequence: TGTGCCAGCATCACTACCTCGACAGGGGAACATGAGCAGTTCTTC.

The chain combines TRBV7-2 with TRBJ2-3; D call uncertain. V shed 2 bases and J shed 0 bases, with 6 bases lying between them. Germline lookup yields CDR1 SGHTA and CDR2 FQGNSA. The CDR3 has 14 amino acids. The CDR3 nucleotides are TGTGCCAGCAGCTTACAGATTAGCACAGATACGCAGTATTTT. As protein: CASSLQISTDTQYF.

This chain connects TRBV11-3 to TRBJ2-5; D may be TRBD1 (6 bases). The V gene's germline CDR1 is SGHNT and CDR2 YENEEA. CDR3 size: 14 residues. V shed 7 bases and J shed 5 bases, with 17 bases lying between them. The CDR3 nucleotides are TGTGCCAGCACCTGGACAGAGGCAGCTGAGACCCAGTACTTC. This translates into CASTWTEAAETQYF.

The chain has TRBV5-1 and TRBJ1-2; maybe TRBD1 (5 bases). Germline V gives CDR1 SGHRS, CDR2 YFSETQ. Trimming took off 3 bases at V and 7 bases at J, with 16 bases between the two ends. The CDR3 contains 14 residues. DNA for the CDR3: TGCGCCAGCAGCTCCGGGACGGCTGTTGCTGGCTACACCTTC. It codes for CASSSGTAVAGYTF.

The chain uses TRBV7-2 and TRBJ1-3; D unclear. The CDR3 spans 15 residues. Between the trimmed V and J ends, which lost 2 bases and 0 bases, there was a span of 8 bases. Germline V gives CDR1 SGHTA, CDR2 FQGNSA. CDR3 residues: CASSLQALSGNTIYF. In DNA form, the CDR3 reads TGTGCCAGCAGCTTACAAGCCCTCTCTGGAAACACCATATATTTT.

This clonotype appeared a few times. The chain links TRBV4-3 to TRBJ1-5; D gene unclear. Trimming took off 1 base at V and 5 bases at J, with 12 bases between the two ends. The CDR3 runs to 15 residues. Germline assignment: CDR1 LGHNA and CDR2 YSLEER. CDR3 coding DNA: TGCGCCAGCAGCCAAGGCGTGATGGGCGATCAGCCCCAGCATTTT. The encoded protein is CASSQGVMGDQPQHF.

V gene TRBV5-1 combines with J gene TRBJ1-1; D is unclear. Trimming left V 4 bases short and J 1 base short, with 11 bases between. Germline V lookup: CDR1 SGHRS, CDR2 YFSETQ. There are 14 residues in the CDR3. The CDR3 coding sequence is TGCGCCAGCAGCGCCAAACTTTCGAACACTGAAGCTTTCTTT. Translating it yields CASSAKLSNTEAFF.

The rearrangement uses TRBV27 and TRBJ1-6; weak D call: TRBD1 (6 bases). Trimming removed 3 bases at V and 8 bases at J, with 14 bases between. Germline V CDR1 and CDR2: MNHEY, SMNVEV (reference sequence). This CDR3 has 15 amino acids. The CDR3, as DNA: TGTGCCAGCAGTTTTGGGCAGGGGATGGATTCACCCCTCCACTTT. Its protein product is CASSFGQGMDSPLHF.

This clonotype was detected only a few times. The chain joins TRBV20-1 to TRBJ2-5, with no clear D. Germline V CDR1 and CDR2: DFQATT, SNEGSKA (reference sequence). Between the trimmed V and J ends, which lost 6 bases and 5 bases, there was a span of 10 bases. The CDR3 contains 11 residues. The CDR3 DNA follows: TGCAGTGCCCATGTTTTGGAGACCCAGTACTTC. It codes for CSAHVLETQYF.

This clonotype was seen at least ten times. The V gene is TRBV5-1, the J gene TRBJ2-7, with D possibly matching TRBD2 (5 bases). The germline V gene encodes CDR1 SGHRS and CDR2 YFSETQ. The CDR3 covers 14 residues. V lost 0 bases and J 3 bases, leaving 10 bases between the germline ends. The CDR3 nucleotides read TGCGCCAGCAGCTTGGTCGCTAGCAACTACGAGCAGTACTTC. Encoded protein: CASSLVASNYEQYF.

J is TRBJ2-7 and V is TRBV29-1; 7 bases are shared with TRBD1. Trimming at V came to 4 bases and at J to 3 bases, leaving 3 bases not matched to a gene. Germline V gene data show CDR1 as SQVTM and CDR2 as ANQGSEA. The CDR3 totals 12 residues. CDR3 in DNA: TGCAGCGTTGGGACAGGCTTCTACGAGCAGTACTTC. The encoded protein is CSVGTGFYEQYF.

The chain employs TRBV11-2 and TRBJ1-1; no clear D gene. Germline values: CDR1 SGHAT, CDR2 FQNNGV. V was pared by 0 bases and J by 3 bases, with 11 bases between. CDR3 length: 15 amino acids. The CDR3 sequence is CASSLDRAGDTEAFF. The CDR3 DNA is TGTGCCAGCAGCTTAGATAGGGCTGGGGACACTGAAGCTTTCTTT.

The chain has TRBV24-1 and TRBJ1-1, with TRBD1 as a possible D gene (6 bases). CDR3 length equals 15 residues. V shed 3 bases and J shed 5 bases, with 15 bases lying between them. Germline CDR1 KGHDR, CDR2 SFDVKD. The CDR3 is CATSDPRGGMTEAFF. Written as DNA, the CDR3 is TGTGCCACCAGTGATCCCCGCGGGGGCATGACTGAAGCTTTCTTT.

To note about this clonotype: An end of the junction differs from the germline gene, which may be a read error. The chain has TRBV15 and TRBJ2-7, with 8 bases lining up with TRBD1. Germline V CDR1 and CDR2: LNHNV, YYDKDF (reference sequence). The CDR3 totals 15 residues. The CDR3 DNA follows: TGTGCCACCAGCAGGGGGTTGACAGGGGCCTACGAGCAGGACTTC. The encoded protein is CATSRGLTGAYEQDF.

The chain couples TRBV6-5 to TRBJ2-7; 10 bases are a match to TRBD1. The junction had 7 bases not matched to a gene; V was cut back by 6 bases and J by 5 bases. CDR3 length: 14 amino acids. CDR1 MNHEY and CDR2 SVGAGI come from the germline V gene. The CDR3, as DNA: TGTGCCAGCAGGGCCGGGACAGGGGTCCACGAGCAGTACTTC. Translated: CASRAGTGVHEQYF.

The sample holds a few counts of this clonotype. DNA for the CDR3: TGCGCCAGCAGCCAAGAGTCCCCCCCAGATACGCAGTATTTT. Translated: CASSQESPPDTQYF. The chain is built from TRBV4-3 and TRBJ2-3; unclear D gene. Germline-derived CDR1 and CDR2 are LGHNA and YSLEER. The CDR3 length is 14 residues. V was pared by 0 bases and J by 4 bases, with 8 bases between.

About this clonotype: Relative to the germline gene, one junction end is altered; a read error may explain this. The genes are TRBV2 and TRBJ2-7, with D tentatively TRBD2 (5 bases). The CDR3 contains 12 residues. Germline assignment: CDR1 SNHLY and CDR2 FYNNEI. The CDR3 DNA follows: TGTGCCAGCAGTGAAGCGGGAGAGACCCAGCACTTC. It translates to CASSEAGETQHF. Complete variable domain (other parts from reference TRBV2 and TRBJ2-7): EPEVTQTPSHQVTQMGQEVILRCVPISNHLYFYWYRQILGQKVEFLVSFYNNEISEKSEIFDDQFSVERPDGSNFTLKIRSTKLEDSAMYFCASSEAGETQHFGPGTRLTVT.

This sequence joins TRBV6-5 and TRBJ2-1, with a tentative D call TRBD1 (6 bases). CDR3 size: 12 residues. Germline V gives CDR1 MNHEY, CDR2 SVGAGI. The germline V and J ends were trimmed by 7 bases and 14 bases, with 18 bases remaining between them. CDR3 sequence: CASKRGFAKEFF. The CDR3 DNA reads as TGTGCCAGCAAGAGGGGGTTTGCAAAGGAGTTCTTC.

As regards this clonotype: A junction end diverges from the germline sequence, so it may reflect a read error. V is TRBV7-2 and J is TRBJ1-1, with D uncertain. CDR3 length equals 13 residues. CDR1 is SGHTA and CDR2 is FQGNSA in the germline V gene. The CDR3 spells CANSHGRNTEAFF. The DNA of the CDR3 is TGTGCCAACAGCCACGGACGAAACACTGAAGCTTTCTTT.

This clonotype appeared many times. The chain joins TRBV12-3 or TRBV12-4 to TRBJ2-5; possibly TRBD2 for D (6 bases). V lost 8 bases to trimming and J lost 5 bases, with 6 bases between them. The CDR3 length is 10 residues. CDR3: CASGGETQYF. In nucleotides, the CDR3 is TGTGCCAGCGGAGGGGAGACCCAGTACTTC.

The sample holds a few counts of this clonotype. The chain couples TRBV6-6 to TRBJ2-7; 10 bases match TRBD1. The CDR3 sequence is 14 residues long. The V gene's germline CDR1 is MNHNY and CDR2 SVGAGI (reference sequence). Germline trimming cut 4 bases from V and 6 bases from J; bases unmatched to any gene: 6. Here the CDR3 reads CASSSWTGGGEQYF. CDR3 coding DNA: TGTGCCAGCAGTTCCTGGACAGGGGGGGGCGAGCAGTACTTC.

The chain is built from TRBV7-3 and TRBJ2-3, with TRBD2 matching 13 bases. The CDR3 runs to 14 residues. The ends lost 4 bases at V and 7 bases at J; junction bases unmatched: 2. From germline, CDR1 is SGHTA and CDR2 FQGTGA. CDR3 region: CASSSGLAGYTQYF. CDR3 DNA sequence: TGTGCCAGCAGCTCGGGACTAGCGGGATATACGCAGTATTTT.

A few counts support this clonotype. The chain carries TRBV7-2 and TRBJ1-2; D is uncertain. The CDR3 is made up of 15 amino acids. V was shortened by 5 bases and J by 1 base, with 14 bases between the two germline ends. Germline CDR1 SGHTA, CDR2 FQGNSA. The CDR3 region has the DNA TGTGCCAGCAGCCTGGATACGGACGGTAACTATGGCTACACCTTC. Translation gives CASSLDTDGNYGYTF.

The V and J genes are TRBV12-3 or TRBV12-4 and TRBJ2-1; no firm D call. V lost 5 bases, J lost 0 bases, and 11 bases lay in between. CDR3 size: 15 residues. This CDR3 reads CASSPLGSSYNEQFF. The CDR3 coding sequence is TGTGCCAGCAGTCCCTTGGGAAGCTCCTACAATGAGCAGTTCTTC.

This clonotype was recorded once. The genes are TRBV29-1 and TRBJ2-7; a possible D gene is TRBD1 (6 bases). Trimming took off 7 bases at V and 0 bases at J, with 16 bases between the two ends. The CDR3 is 14 residues long. Germline V gives CDR1 SQVTM, CDR2 ANQGSEA. CDR3 sequence reads: CSATTGLTSYEQYF. Written as DNA, the CDR3 is TGCAGCGCTACCACAGGGCTCACCTCCTACGAGCAGTACTTC.

The table lists this clonotype with a few counts. The chain recombines TRBV19 with TRBJ1-2; D not resolved. Trimming pared 3 bases from V and 4 bases from J, leaving 12 bases between. Germline V gene sequence: CDR1 LNHDA, CDR2 SQIVND (reference sequence). The CDR3 contains 14 residues. In DNA, the CDR3 is TGTGCCAGTAGTATTCGGGCCGAAATCTATGGCTACACCTTC. Its protein product is CASSIRAEIYGYTF.

V and J are TRBV5-1 and TRBJ2-3, with D unclear. This CDR3 comprises 13 residues. Looked up from germline, CDR1 is SGHRS and CDR2 is YFSETQ. V was clipped by 4 bases and J by 6 bases, with 12 bases between them. The CDR3 DNA is TGCGCCAGCAGCCCCGGAATGGGCGATACGCAGTATTTT. Translated: CASSPGMGDTQYF.